The 16 T cell receptor beta chains below were found in one sample sequenced in a study. TCRdb ran MiXCR on the RT-PCR reads and lists one entry per CDR3 protein. The sample carries hundreds of thousands of distinct CDR3 sequences, 14% recorded once. Sequenced sample: memory CD4+ T cells from blood. These receptors all come from a female donor in good health, serving as a healthy control.

This clonotype appeared many times. This chain connects TRBV20-1 to TRBJ1-5; a weak D match, TRBD1 (6 bases). CDR3 length: 15 residues. With 2 bases removed from V and 3 bases from J, the gap between germline ends came to 14 bases. CDR1 and CDR2 from the germline V gene are DFQATT and SNEGSKA (reference sequence). CDR3 sequence reads: CSARRTTGHNQPQHF. CDR3 coding DNA: TGCAGTGCTAGACGTACGACAGGTCACAATCAGCCCCAGCATTTT.

The chain couples TRBV24-1 to TRBJ2-6, with D unresolved. Deletions cut 2 bases from V and 2 bases from J, with 6 bases between. The CDR3 has 15 residues. Germline V lookup: CDR1 KGHDR, CDR2 SFDVKD. For the CDR3, the DNA is TGTGCCACCAGTGATTCCCCTCCTGGGGCCAACGTCCTGACTTTC. It yields the protein CATSDSPPGANVLTF.

This clonotype has only a few counts. In DNA form, the CDR3 reads TGTGCCAGCAGCCTTCGGGACGTCAATTCACCCCTCCACTTT. Translation: CASSLRDVNSPLHF. The J gene is TRBJ1-6, the V gene TRBV3-1, with a possible D match to TRBD1 (5 bases). The CDR3 extends over 14 amino acids. From germline, CDR1 is LGHDT and CDR2 YNNKEL (reference sequence). The germline V and J ends were trimmed by 4 bases and 7 bases, with 11 bases remaining between them.

The J gene is TRBJ1-5, the V gene TRBV7-6; D ambiguous. This CDR3 is built from 13 residues. Trimming took 3 bases from V and 7 from J, leaving 10 bases between them. Germline V CDR1 and CDR2: SGHVS, FNYEAQ. CDR3 nucleotides: TGTGCCAGCAGCTTTGAGGGAACCCAGCCCCAGCATTTT. This encodes CASSFEGTQPQHF.

This clonotype was counted only a few times. V is TRBV14 and J is TRBJ2-1; D is unclear. CDR1 is SGHDN, CDR2 FVKESK, per germline. The ends were cut back, 4 bases at V and 0 bases at J, with 7 bases in the middle. The CDR3 extends over 14 amino acids. The CDR3 DNA reads as TGTGCCAGCAGCCCCTGGGACTCCTACAATGAGCAGTTCTTC. This gives the protein CASSPWDSYNEQFF.

The gene calls are TRBV30 and TRBJ1-5, with D possibly being TRBD1 (5 bases). From germline, CDR1 is GTSNPN and CDR2 SVGIG (reference sequence). Trimming removed 4 bases from V and 4 bases from J, with 11 bases in between. The CDR3 consists of 13 residues. In nucleotides, the CDR3 is TGTGCCTGGACGTATTCAGGGAATCAGCCCCAGCATTTT. It translates to CAWTYSGNQPQHF.

This clonotype came up a few times. The rearrangement joins TRBV7-2 to TRBJ2-7, with D tentatively TRBD1 or TRBD2 (5 bases each). Germline V gene data show CDR1 as SGHTA and CDR2 as FQGNSA. Deletions cut 1 base from V and 9 bases from J, with 7 bases between. The CDR3 runs 11 residues. CDR3 residues: CASSLGGRQYF. CDR3 DNA sequence: TGTGCCAGCAGCTTAGGGGGACGGCAGTACTTC.

The table lists this clonotype with many counts. The CDR3 is CASRGTRNEQFF. CDR3 sequence (DNA): TGTGCCAGCAGAGGAACTCGGAATGAGCAGTTCTTC. The chain employs TRBV6-5 and TRBJ2-1; no clear D gene. Trimming cost V 6 bases and J 7 bases, with 10 bases left between them. Germline values: CDR1 MNHEY, CDR2 SVGAGI. CDR3 size: 12 residues.

This clonotype was seen only a few times. The chain uses TRBV30 and TRBJ2-2, with TRBD1 matching 8 bases. Germline CDR1 reads GTSNPN; CDR2 reads SVGIG (reference sequence). J gave up 9 bases and V 0 bases, and 9 bases lay outside the gene matches. The CDR3 is 15 residues long. In DNA form, the CDR3 reads TGTGCCTGGAGTGTTGGGCAGGGGGCAGTAAGGGAGCTGTTTTTT. This sequence encodes CAWSVGQGAVRELFF.

This clonotype has only a few counts. The rearrangement joins TRBV7-6 to TRBJ1-6, with a possible D match to TRBD1 (5 bases). Looked up from germline, CDR1 is SGHVS and CDR2 is FNYEAQ. The CDR3 has 14 amino acids. V was shortened by 5 bases and J by 8 bases, with 13 bases between the two germline ends. The CDR3, as DNA: TGTGCCAGCAGCCGGGACCTCGGGGATTCACCCCTCCACTTT. Residues: CASSRDLGDSPLHF.

About this clonotype: A read error may be the cause here, since a much bigger clone is one base away. The V gene is TRBV6-6, the J gene TRBJ1-2; D call uncertain. V lost 2 bases, J lost 8 bases, and 21 bases lay in between. Germline V gives CDR1 MNHNY, CDR2 SVGAGI (reference sequence). The CDR3 totals 16 residues. For the CDR3, the DNA is TGTGCCAGCAGTTACATCCCCGGGGTGGGAGGAGGCGGCTACACCTTC. Translation gives CASSYIPGVGGGGYTF.

The chain has TRBV24-1 and TRBJ2-3, with 12 bases identical to TRBD2. Per the germline V gene, CDR1 is KGHDR and CDR2 is SFDVKD. V lost 4 bases and J lost 0; bases outside the gene matches: 4. The CDR3 sequence is 17 residues long. The CDR3 DNA follows: TGTGCCACCAGTGACCTGACTAGCGGGAGAAGCACAGATACGCAGTATTTT. Protein sequence: CATSDLTSGRSTDTQYF.

The chain joins TRBV28 to TRBJ1-2, with 8 bases fitting TRBD1. The CDR3 extends over 14 amino acids. Germline V gene sequence: CDR1 MDHEN, CDR2 SYDVKM. Trimming removed 4 bases from V and 4 bases from J; junction bases left unmatched: 5. The CDR3 sequence: CASSWLDRGYGYTF. The CDR3 bases are TGTGCCAGCAGTTGGCTCGACAGGGGCTATGGCTACACCTTC.

The chain couples TRBV5-1 to TRBJ2-1, with 10 positions matching TRBD2. After removal of 2 bases from V and 15 bases from J, the junction contained 8 bases not matched to a gene. The CDR3 spans 13 residues. The germline CDR1 and CDR2 sequences are SGHRS and YFSETQ. This CDR3 reads CASSFGEREGRFF. Here the CDR3 DNA reads TGCGCCAGCAGCTTTGGTGAGCGGGAGGGTCGGTTCTTC.

In its sample, this clonotype was seen many times. V usage is TRBV12-3 or TRBV12-4 and J usage is TRBJ1-5, with D possibly matching TRBD1 (6 bases). CDR3 length: 14 residues. V lost 6 bases and J 2 bases, leaving 11 bases between the germline ends. CDR3 nucleotides: TGTGCCAGCAGACAGGGAGGTGGCAATCAGCCCCAGCATTTT. The encoded protein is CASRQGGGNQPQHF.

This clonotype was observed a handful of times. The genes are TRBV27 and TRBJ2-5, with TRBD2 matching 7 bases. The ends lost 0 bases at V and 3 bases at J; junction bases unmatched: 19. This CDR3 is 20 amino acids long. The germline CDR1 and CDR2 sequences are MNHEY and SMNVEV (reference sequence). In DNA, the CDR3 is TGTGCCAGCAGTTTATCCCGAATCCCAGGACTAGAAGGGAGGGAAGAGACCCAGTACTTC. It encodes CASSLSRIPGLEGREETQYF.